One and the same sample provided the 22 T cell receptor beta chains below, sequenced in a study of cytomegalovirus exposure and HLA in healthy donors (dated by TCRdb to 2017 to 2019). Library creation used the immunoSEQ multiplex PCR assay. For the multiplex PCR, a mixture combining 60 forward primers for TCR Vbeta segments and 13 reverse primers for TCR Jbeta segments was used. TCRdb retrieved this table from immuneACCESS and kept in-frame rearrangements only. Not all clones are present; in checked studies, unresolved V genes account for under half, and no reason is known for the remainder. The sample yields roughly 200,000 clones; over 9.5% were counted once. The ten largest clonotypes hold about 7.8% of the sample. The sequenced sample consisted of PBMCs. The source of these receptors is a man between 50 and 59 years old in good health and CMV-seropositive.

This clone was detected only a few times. The CDR3 is CATSRDRGQETQYF. CDR3 DNA: TGTGCCACCAGCAGAGATAGGGGCCAAGAGACCCAGTACTTC. The J gene is TRBJ2-5, the V gene TRBV15, with D possibly being TRBD1 (5 bases). The CDR3 runs 14 residues. CDR1 LNHNV and CDR2 YYDKDF come from the germline V gene (reference sequence). Between the trimmed V and J ends, which lost 0 bases and 1 base, there was a span of 6 bases.

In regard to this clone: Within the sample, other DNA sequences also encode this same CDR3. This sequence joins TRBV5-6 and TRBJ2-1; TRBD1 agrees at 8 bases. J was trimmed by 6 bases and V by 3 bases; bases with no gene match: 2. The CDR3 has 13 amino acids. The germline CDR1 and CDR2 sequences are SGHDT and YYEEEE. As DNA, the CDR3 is TGTGCCAGCAGCTGGACAGGGCGCAATGAGCAGTTCTTC. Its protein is CASSWTGRNEQFF.

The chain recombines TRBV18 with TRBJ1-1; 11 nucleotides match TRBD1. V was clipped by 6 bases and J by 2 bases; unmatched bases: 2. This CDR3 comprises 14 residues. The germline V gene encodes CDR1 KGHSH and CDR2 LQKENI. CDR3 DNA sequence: TGTGCCAGCTCGGGACAGGGGGACAACACTGAAGCTTTCTTT. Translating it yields CASSGQGDNTEAFF.

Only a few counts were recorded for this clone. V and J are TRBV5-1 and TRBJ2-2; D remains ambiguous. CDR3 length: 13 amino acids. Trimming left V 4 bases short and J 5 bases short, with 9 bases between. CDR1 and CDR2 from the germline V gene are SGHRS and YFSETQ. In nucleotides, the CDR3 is TGCGCCAGCAGCCCTCAGAGGACCGGGGAGCTGTTTTTT. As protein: CASSPQRTGELFF.

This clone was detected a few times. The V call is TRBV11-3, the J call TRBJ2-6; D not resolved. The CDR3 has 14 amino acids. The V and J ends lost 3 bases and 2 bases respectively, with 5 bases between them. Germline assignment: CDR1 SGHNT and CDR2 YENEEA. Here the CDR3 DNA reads TGTGCCAGCAGCTTCCTAACTGGGGCCAACGTCCTGACTTTC. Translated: CASSFLTGANVLTF.

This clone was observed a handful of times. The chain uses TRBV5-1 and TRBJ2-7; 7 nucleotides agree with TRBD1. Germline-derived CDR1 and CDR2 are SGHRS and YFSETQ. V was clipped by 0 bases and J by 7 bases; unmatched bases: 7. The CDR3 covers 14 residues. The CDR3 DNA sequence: TGCGCCAGCAGCTTGGGTTTCTCAGGGGGAGAGCAGTACGTC. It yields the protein CASSLGFSGGEQYV.

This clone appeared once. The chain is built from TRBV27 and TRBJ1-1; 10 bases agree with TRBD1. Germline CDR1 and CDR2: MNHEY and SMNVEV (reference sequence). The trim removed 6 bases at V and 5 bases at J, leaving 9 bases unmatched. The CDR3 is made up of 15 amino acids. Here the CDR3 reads CASSSPGTGVTEAFF. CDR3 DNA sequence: TGTGCCAGCAGCTCTCCCGGGACAGGGGTAACTGAAGCTTTCTTT.

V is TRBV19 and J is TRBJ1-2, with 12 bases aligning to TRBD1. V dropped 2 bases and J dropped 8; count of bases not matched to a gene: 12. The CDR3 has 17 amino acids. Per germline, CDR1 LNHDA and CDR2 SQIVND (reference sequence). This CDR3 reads CASSITRPGQGAIGYTF. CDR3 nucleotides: TGTGCCAGTAGTATAACTAGACCGGGACAGGGGGCGATCGGCTACACCTTC.

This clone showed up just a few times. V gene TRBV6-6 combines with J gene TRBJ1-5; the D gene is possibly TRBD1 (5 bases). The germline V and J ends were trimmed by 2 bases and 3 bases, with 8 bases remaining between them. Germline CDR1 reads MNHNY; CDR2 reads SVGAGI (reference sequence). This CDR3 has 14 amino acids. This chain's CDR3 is CASSYRQSNQPQHF. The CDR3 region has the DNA TGTGCCAGCAGTTACCGACAGTCCAATCAGCCCCAGCATTTT.

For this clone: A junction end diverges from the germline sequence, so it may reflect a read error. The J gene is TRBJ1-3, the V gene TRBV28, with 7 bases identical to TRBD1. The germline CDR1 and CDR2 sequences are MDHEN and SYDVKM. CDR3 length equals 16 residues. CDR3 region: CASSPLRQGPGNAIYF. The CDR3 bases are TGTGCCAGCAGTCCACTCCGACAGGGCCCTGGAAACGCCATATATTTT. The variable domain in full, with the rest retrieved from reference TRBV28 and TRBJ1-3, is DVKVTQSSRYLVKRTGEKVFLECVQDMDHENMFWYRQDPGLGLRLIYFSYDVKMKEKGDIPEGYSVSREKKERFSLILESASTNQTSMYLCASSPLRQGPGNAIYFGEGSWLTVV.

DNA for the CDR3: TGTGCCAGTAGTATGGCCGGACAGGGAGTATACGAGCAGTACTTC. Amino acid sequence: CASSMAGQGVYEQYF. V is TRBV19 and J is TRBJ2-7; 8 bases line up with TRBD1. CDR1 and CDR2 (germline): LNHDA, SQIVND (reference sequence). The CDR3 loop spans 15 amino acids. With V trimmed by 3 bases and J by 4 bases, 8 bases remained unmatched.

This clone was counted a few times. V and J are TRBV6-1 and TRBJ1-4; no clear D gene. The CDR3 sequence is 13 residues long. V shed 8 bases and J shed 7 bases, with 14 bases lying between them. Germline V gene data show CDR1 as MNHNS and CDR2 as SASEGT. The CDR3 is CASGRGGVEKLFF. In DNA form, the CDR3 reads TGTGCCAGCGGTCGTGGCGGAGTTGAAAAACTGTTTTTT.

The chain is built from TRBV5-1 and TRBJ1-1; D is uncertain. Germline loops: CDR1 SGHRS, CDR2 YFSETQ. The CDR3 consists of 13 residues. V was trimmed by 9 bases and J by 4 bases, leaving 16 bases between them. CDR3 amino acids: CATFSIGGTEAFF. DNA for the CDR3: TGCGCCACGTTTTCCATTGGCGGCACTGAAGCTTTCTTT.

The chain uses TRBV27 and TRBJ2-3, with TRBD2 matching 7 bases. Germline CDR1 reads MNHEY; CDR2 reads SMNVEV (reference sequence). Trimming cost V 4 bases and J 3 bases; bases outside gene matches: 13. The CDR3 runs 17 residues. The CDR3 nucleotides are TGTGCCAGCAGTTGGCTTTCGAGCGGGGTGGGTACAGATACGCAGTATTTT. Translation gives CASSWLSSGVGTDTQYF.

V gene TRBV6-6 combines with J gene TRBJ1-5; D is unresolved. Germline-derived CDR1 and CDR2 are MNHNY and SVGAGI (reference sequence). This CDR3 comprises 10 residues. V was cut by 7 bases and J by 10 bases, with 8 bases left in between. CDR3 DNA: TGTGCCAGCAACTCTCACCCCCAGCATTTT. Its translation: CASNSHPQHF.

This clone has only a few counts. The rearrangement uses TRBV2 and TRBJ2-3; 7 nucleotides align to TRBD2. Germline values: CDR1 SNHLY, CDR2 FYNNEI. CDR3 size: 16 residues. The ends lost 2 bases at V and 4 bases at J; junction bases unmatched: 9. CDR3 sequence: CASSEYRGVGADTQYF. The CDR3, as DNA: TGTGCCAGCAGTGAATATCGGGGGGTTGGCGCAGATACGCAGTATTTT.

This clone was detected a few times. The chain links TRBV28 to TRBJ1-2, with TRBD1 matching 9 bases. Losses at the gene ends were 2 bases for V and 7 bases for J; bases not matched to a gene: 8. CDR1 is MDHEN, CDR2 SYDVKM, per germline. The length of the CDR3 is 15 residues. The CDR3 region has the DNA TGTGCCAGCAGTTTAATTGGAGACAGGGGGGGTGGCTACACCTTC. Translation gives CASSLIGDRGGGYTF.

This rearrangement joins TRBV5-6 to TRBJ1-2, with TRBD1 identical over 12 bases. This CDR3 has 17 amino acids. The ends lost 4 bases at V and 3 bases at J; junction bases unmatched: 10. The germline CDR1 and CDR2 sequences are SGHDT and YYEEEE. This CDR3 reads CASSHLGTGGDDYGYTF. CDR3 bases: TGTGCCAGCAGCCATTTAGGGACAGGGGGCGACGACTATGGCTACACCTTC.

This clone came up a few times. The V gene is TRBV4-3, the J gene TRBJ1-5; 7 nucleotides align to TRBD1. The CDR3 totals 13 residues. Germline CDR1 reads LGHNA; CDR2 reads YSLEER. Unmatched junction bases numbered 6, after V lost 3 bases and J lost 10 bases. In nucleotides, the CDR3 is TGCGCCAGCAGCCAGTCGACAGGGCTCCCCCAGCATTTT. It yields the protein CASSQSTGLPQHF.

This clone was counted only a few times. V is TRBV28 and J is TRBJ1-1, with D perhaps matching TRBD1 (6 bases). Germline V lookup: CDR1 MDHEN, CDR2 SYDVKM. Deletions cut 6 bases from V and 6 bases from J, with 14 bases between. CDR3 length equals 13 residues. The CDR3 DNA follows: TGTGCCAGCAGCCCAGGGGTTTGGGCTGAAGCTTTCTTT. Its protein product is CASSPGVWAEAFF.

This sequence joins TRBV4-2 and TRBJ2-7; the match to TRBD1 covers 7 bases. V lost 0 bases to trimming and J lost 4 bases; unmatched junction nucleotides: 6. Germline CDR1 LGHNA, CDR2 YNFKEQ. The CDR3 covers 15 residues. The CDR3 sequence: CASSQEAGGLYEQYF. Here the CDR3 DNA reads TGTGCCAGCAGCCAAGAGGCAGGGGGATTATACGAGCAGTACTTC.

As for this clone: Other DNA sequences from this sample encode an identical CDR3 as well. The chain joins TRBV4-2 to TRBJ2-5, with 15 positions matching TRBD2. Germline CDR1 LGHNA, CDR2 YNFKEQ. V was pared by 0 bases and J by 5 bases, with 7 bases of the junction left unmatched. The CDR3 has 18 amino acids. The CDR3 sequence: CASSQDGLAGGQGETQYF. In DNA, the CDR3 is TGTGCCAGCAGCCAAGATGGACTAGCGGGGGGGCAAGGGGAGACCCAGTACTTC.